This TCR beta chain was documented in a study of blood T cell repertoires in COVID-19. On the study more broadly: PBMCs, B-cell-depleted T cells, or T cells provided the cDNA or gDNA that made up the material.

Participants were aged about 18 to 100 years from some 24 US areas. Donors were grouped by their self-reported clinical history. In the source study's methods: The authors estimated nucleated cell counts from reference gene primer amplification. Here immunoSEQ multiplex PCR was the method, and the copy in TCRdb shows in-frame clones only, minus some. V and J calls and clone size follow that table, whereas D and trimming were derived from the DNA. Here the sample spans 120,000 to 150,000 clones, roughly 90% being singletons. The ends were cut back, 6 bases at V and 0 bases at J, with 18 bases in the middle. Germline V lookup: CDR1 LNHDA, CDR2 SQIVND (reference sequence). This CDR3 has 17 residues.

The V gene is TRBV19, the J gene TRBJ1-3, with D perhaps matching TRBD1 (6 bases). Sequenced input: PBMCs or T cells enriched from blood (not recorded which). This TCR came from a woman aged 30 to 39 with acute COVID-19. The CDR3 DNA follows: TGTGCCAGTAGAACCACGACAGGATGGGCCTCTGGAAACACCATATATTTT. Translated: CASRTTTGWASGNTIYF.